This TCR beta chain was obtained from a study of T cell repertoires in cytomegalovirus infection. Study overall: Public TCR beta signatures indicated both CMV infection and matching HLA type.

V lost 1 base, J lost 8 bases, and 15 bases lay in between. CDR1 is SGHTA and CDR2 is FQGNSA in the germline V gene. The CDR3 has 14 amino acids. Whole-study results and caveats: People with CMV and the relevant HLA were identified by cumulative public TCR beta family frequency. CMV-specific TCR beta clonotypes restricted by HLA-C were the ones dominating the ex vivo response.

MiXCR, applied by TCRdb to the reads, yields one record per CDR3 protein. The table includes about 360,000 distinct CDR3 sequences, 18% detected once. This clonotype appeared once. Its specificity is unknown. This may be a read error: a much more frequent sequence differs by one nucleotide. This clonotype was obtained from a human donor in good health (CMV status not recorded). Some clones in this sample may be carry-over from other donors' samples. The rearrangement joins TRBV7-2 to TRBJ2-7; D perhaps matches TRBD1 (6 bases). The sample taken for sequencing was PBMCs. In nucleotides, the CDR3 is TGTGCCAGCAGCTTAGGGTCCCCTAGGGACAAGCAGTACTTC. It specifies CASSLGSPRDKQYF.